This T cell receptor (beta chain) is drawn from a study of post-analysis software for immune sequencing data. About the research overall: Clinical courses comprised relapsing-remitting, secondary progressive and progressive-relapsing multiple sclerosis. Study-wide results and limits: Pronounced co-clustering by F measure was evident among identically batched samples. The five TRBV segments detected at higher frequency in patients than in controls included TRBV5-6, TRBV5-1 and TRBV20-1. The normalized Chao1 diversity of multiple sclerosis patients was significantly lower than that of controls.

The TCR beta cDNA libraries carried unique molecular identifiers. cDNA molecules numbering about 480,000 came from roughly 1 to 10 million T cells. MiXCR, applied by TCRdb to the PCR reads, yields one record per CDR3 protein. The sample includes hundreds of thousands of distinct CDR3 sequences, less than 35% of them seen just once. A note on this clonotype: What it binds is unknown.

V was cut by 3 bases and J by 7 bases, with 19 bases left in between. This CDR3 has 14 amino acids. In germline, CDR1 is DFQATT, CDR2 SNEGSKA (reference sequence). This chain links TRBV20-1 with TRBJ2-7; either TRBD1 or TRBD2 may fit D (6 bases each). This TCR was sampled from a girl between 5 and 17 years old with multiple sclerosis. Sequencing was performed on blood. In DNA form, the CDR3 reads TGCAGTGCTAGGACCGGACAGTTGGAGGGTGAGCAGTACTTC. Amino acids: CSARTGQLEGEQYF.